The clone carrying this T cell receptor (beta chain) was recorded a few times. This sample was taken from a study of blood T cell repertoires in COVID-19. V gave up 0 bases and J gave up 7 bases; unmatched junction bases: 6. The germline V gene encodes CDR1 GTSNPN and CDR2 SVGIG (reference sequence). The CDR3 has 15 amino acids. Generated by immunoSEQ multiplex PCR, the TCRdb table keeps only in-frame clones and is missing some. The sample includes under 200,000 clones, around 90% of them seen just once. The rearrangement uses TRBV30 and TRBJ1-6; TRBD1 agrees at 7 bases. This TCR was sampled from a man aged 55-75 years with acute or convalescent COVID-19. The sequencing input was peripheral blood. The CDR3 loop is CAWSVNRGRNSPLHF. In nucleotides, the CDR3 is TGTGCCTGGAGTGTCAACAGGGGTAGGAATTCACCCCTCCACTTT.